This T cell receptor beta chain was obtained from a study of cytomegalovirus exposure and HLA in healthy donors. Study outcomes and limitations: Later on, an analysis found that several of the most significant clusters appeared to be linked to common viral pathogens, which included parvovirus B19.

Points on this clone: As yet, its antigen is unknown.

The PCR was carried out with 60 Vbeta primers and 13 Jbeta primers. Sequencing used immunoSEQ multiplex PCR; TCRdb keeps in-frame clones, though not all of them. The sample contains about 160,000 clones, around 85% of which appear only once. Sequenced sample: PBMCs. The clonotype was recovered from a man aged 50 or older in good health and CMV-seropositive.

The CDR3 coding sequence is TGTGCCAGCGAAGAAGGGGGGGCGGTGGAGACCCAGTACTTC. It is translated as CASEEGGAVETQYF. The chain is built from TRBV2 and TRBJ2-5, with TRBD2 as a possible D gene (7 bases). The V gene's germline CDR1 is SNHLY and CDR2 FYNNEI. V gave up 8 bases and J gave up 5 bases, with 18 bases separating them. The CDR3 covers 14 residues.